Sequencing of this T cell receptor beta chain was carried out in a study of blood T cell repertoires in COVID-19. Study-level background: COVID-19 samples from acute and convalescent phases originated in the United States, Italy and Spain.

The CDR3 consists of 15 residues. J gave up 3 bases and V 1 base, and 2 bases lay outside the gene matches. The germline CDR1 and CDR2 sequences are MDHEN and SYDVKM. Sequencing used immunoSEQ multiplex PCR; TCRdb keeps in-frame clones, though not all of them. The sample comprises roughly 140,000 clones, roughly 90% of which are singletons, and roughly 2% rests with the top ten. This clonotype was sampled from a human donor in a cohort sampled during active COVID-19. Material for sequencing was peripheral blood. This chain joins TRBV28 and TRBJ2-3; TRBD1 matches at 9 bases. CDR3: CASSLFGTGTDTQYF. The CDR3 region has the DNA TGTGCCAGCAGTTTATTTGGGACAGGGACAGATACGCAGTATTTT.